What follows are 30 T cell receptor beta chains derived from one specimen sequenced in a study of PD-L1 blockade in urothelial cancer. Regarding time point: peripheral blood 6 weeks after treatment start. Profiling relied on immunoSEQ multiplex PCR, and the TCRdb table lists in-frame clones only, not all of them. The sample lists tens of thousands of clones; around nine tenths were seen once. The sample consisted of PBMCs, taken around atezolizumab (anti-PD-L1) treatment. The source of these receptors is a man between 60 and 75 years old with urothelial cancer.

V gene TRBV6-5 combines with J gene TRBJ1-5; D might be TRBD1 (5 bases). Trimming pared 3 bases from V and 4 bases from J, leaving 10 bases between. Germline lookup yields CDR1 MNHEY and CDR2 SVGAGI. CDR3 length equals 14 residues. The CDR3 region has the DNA TGTGCCAGCAGTTATGCGGCAGGGAATCAGCCCCAGCATTTT. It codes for CASSYAAGNQPQHF.

CDR3: CASSLRQEGEQYF. In DNA, the CDR3 is TGTGCCAGCAGCTTACGGCAGGAAGGCGAGCAGTACTTC. This chain connects TRBV7-7 to TRBJ2-7, with D uncertain. V was shortened by 2 bases and J by 6 bases, with 11 bases between the two germline ends. The CDR3 has 13 residues. CDR1 is SSHAT and CDR2 is FNYEAQ in the germline V gene (reference sequence).

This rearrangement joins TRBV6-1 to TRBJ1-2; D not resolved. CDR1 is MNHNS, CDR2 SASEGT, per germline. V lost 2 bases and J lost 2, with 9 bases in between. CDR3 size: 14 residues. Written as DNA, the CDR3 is TGTGCCAGCAGTGAATACGGGGAGAACTATGGCTACACCTTC. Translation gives CASSEYGENYGYTF.

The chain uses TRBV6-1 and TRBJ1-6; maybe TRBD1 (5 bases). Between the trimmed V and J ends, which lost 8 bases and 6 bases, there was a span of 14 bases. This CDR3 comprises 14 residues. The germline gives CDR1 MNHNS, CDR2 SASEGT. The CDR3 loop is CASGNHQGNSPLHF. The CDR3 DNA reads TGTGCCAGCGGGAACCACCAGGGTAATTCACCCCTCCACTTT.

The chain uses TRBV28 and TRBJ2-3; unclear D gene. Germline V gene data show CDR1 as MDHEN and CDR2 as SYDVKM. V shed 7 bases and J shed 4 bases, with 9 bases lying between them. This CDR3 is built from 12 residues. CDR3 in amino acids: CASTTRSDTQYF. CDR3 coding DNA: TGTGCCAGCACCACTCGGTCAGATACGCAGTATTTT.

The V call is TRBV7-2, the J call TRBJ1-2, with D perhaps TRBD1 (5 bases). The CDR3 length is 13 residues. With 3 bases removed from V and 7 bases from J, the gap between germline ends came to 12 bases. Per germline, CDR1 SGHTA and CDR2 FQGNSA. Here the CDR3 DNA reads TGTGCCAGCAGCTTTCAAGGGGATGGTGGCTACACCTTC. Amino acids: CASSFQGDGGYTF. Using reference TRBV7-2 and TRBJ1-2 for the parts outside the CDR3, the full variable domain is GAGVSQSPSNKVTEKGKDVELRCDPISGHTALYWYRQSLGQGLEFLIYFQGNSAPDKSGLPSDRFSAERTGGSVSTLTIQRTQQEDSAVYLCASSFQGDGGYTFGSGTRLTVV.

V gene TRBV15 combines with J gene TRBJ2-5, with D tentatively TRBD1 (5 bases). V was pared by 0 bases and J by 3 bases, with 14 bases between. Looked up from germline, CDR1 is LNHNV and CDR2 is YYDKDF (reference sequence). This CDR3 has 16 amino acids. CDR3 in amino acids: CATSRDNSPGKETQYF. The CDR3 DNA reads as TGTGCCACCAGCAGAGATAATTCCCCAGGGAAAGAGACCCAGTACTTC.

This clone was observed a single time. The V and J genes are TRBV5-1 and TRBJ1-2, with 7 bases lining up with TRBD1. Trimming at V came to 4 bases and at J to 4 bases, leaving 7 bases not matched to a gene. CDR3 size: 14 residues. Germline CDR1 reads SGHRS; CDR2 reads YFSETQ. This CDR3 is CASSPDRPLYGYTF. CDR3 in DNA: TGCGCCAGCAGCCCGGACAGGCCCCTCTATGGCTACACCTTC.

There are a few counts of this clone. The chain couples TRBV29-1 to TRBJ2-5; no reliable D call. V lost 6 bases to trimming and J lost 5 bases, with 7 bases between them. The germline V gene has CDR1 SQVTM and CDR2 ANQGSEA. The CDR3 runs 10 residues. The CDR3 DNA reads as TGCAGCGTGGGCGAGGAGACCCAGTACTTC. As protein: CSVGEETQYF. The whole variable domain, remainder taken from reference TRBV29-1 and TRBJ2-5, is SAVISQKPSRDICQRGTSLTIQCQVDSQVTMMFWYRQQPGQSLTLIATANQGSEATYESGFVIDKFPISRPNLTFSTLTVSNMSPEDSSIYLCSVGEETQYFGPGTRLLVL.

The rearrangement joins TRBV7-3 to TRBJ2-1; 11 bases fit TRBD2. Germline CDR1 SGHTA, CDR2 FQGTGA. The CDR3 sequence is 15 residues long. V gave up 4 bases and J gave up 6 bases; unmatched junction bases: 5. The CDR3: CASSSTSGAGNEQFF. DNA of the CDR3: TGTGCCAGCAGCTCGACTAGCGGGGCTGGCAATGAGCAGTTCTTC. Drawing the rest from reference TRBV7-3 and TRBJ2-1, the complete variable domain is GAGVSQTPSNKVTEKGKYVELRCDPISGHTALYWYRQSLGQGPEFLIYFQGTGAADDSGLPNDRFFAVRPEGSVSTLKIQRTERGDSAVYLCASSSTSGAGNEQFFGPGTRLTVL.

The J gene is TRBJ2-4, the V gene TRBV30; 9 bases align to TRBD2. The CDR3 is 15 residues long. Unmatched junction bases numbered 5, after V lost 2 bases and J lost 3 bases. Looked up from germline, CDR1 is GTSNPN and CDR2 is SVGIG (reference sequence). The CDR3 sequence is CAWSLVAGDKNIQYF. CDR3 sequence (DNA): TGTGCCTGGAGTTTGGTAGCGGGGGACAAAAACATTCAGTACTTC.

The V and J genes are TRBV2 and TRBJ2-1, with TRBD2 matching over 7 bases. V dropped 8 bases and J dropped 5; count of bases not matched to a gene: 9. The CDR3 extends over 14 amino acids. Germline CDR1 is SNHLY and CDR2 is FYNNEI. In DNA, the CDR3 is TGTGCCAGCCTAGAGACCGGACTAGACAATGAGCAGTTCTTC. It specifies CASLETGLDNEQFF. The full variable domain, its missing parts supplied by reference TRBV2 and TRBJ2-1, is EPEVTQTPSHQVTQMGQEVILRCVPISNHLYFYWYRQILGQKVEFLVSFYNNEISEKSEIFDDQFSVERPDGSNFTLKIRSTKLEDSAMYFCASLETGLDNEQFFGPGTRLTVL.

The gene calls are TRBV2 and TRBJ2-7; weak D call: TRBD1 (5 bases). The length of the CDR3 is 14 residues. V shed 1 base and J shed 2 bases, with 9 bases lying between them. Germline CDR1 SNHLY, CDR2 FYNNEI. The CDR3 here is CASSEGAGTYEQYF. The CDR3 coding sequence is TGTGCCAGCAGTGAAGGGGCAGGGACCTACGAGCAGTACTTC. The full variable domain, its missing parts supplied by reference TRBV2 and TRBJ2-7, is EPEVTQTPSHQVTQMGQEVILRCVPISNHLYFYWYRQILGQKVEFLVSFYNNEISEKSEIFDDQFSVERPDGSNFTLKIRSTKLEDSAMYFCASSEGAGTYEQYFGPGTRLTVT.

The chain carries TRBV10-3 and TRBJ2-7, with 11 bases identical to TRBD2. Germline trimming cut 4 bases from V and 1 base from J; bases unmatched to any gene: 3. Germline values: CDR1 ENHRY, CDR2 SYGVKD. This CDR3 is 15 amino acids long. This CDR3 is CAISATSGRSYEQYF. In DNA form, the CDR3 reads TGTGCCATCAGTGCTACTAGCGGGAGATCCTACGAGCAGTACTTC.

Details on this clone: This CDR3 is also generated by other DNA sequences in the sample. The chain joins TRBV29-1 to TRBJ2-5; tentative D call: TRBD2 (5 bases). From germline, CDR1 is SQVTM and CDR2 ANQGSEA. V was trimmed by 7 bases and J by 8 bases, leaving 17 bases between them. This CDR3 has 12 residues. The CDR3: CSGKAGSSTQYF. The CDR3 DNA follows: TGCAGCGGGAAGGCGGGTTCCAGTACCCAGTACTTC.

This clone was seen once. CDR3 in amino acids: CASSPRTALSGNTIYF. CDR3 coding DNA: TGTGCCAGCAGCCCCCGGACAGCCCTCTCTGGAAACACCATATATTTT. This sequence joins TRBV9 and TRBJ1-3; maybe TRBD1 (6 bases). V shed 4 bases and J shed 0 bases, with 14 bases lying between them. Germline assignment: CDR1 SGDLS and CDR2 YYNGEE. This CDR3 has 16 residues.

CDR3 region: CASSVLTGSYEQYF. The CDR3 nucleotides are TGTGCCAGCAGTGTATTGACAGGCTCCTACGAGCAGTACTTC. This chain uses TRBV6-1 with TRBJ2-7; D is perhaps TRBD1 (6 bases). Germline V gives CDR1 MNHNS, CDR2 SASEGT. V lost 4 bases to trimming and J lost 0 bases, with 10 bases between them. The CDR3 extends over 14 amino acids.

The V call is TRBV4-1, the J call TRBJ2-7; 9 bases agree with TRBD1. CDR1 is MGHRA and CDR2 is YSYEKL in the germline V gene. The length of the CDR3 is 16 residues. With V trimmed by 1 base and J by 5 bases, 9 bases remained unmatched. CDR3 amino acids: CASSQVWTGAPHEQYF. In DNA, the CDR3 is TGCGCCAGCAGCCAAGTTTGGACAGGGGCGCCCCACGAGCAGTACTTC.

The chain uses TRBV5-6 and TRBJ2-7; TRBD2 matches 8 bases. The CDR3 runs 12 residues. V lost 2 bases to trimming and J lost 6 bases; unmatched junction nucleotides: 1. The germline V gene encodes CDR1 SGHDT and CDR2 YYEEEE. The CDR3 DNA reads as TGTGCCAGCAGCTTTCGGGGGGGCGAGCAGTACTTC. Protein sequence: CASSFRGGEQYF. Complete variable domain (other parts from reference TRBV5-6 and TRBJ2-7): DAGVTQSPTHLIKTRGQQVTLRCSPKSGHDTVSWYQQALGQGPQFIFQYYEEEERQRGNFPDRFSGHQFPNYSSELNVNALLLGDSALYLCASSFRGGEQYFGPGTRLTVT.

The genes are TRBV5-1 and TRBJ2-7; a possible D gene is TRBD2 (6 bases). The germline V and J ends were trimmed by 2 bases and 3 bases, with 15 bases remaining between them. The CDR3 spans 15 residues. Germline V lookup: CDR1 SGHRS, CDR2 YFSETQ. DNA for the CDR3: TGCGCCAGCAGCTTAACGCTAGCGTCTAGCTACGAGCAGTACTTC. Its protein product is CASSLTLASSYEQYF.

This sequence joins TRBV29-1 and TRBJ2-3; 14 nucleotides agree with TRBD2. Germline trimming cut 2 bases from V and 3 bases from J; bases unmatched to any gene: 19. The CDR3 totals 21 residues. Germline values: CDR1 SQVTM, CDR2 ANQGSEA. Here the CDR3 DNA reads TGCAGCGTTGAACCGCGGACAGGGTTGACTAGCGGGAGGGCCAGGACAGATACGCAGTATTTT. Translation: CSVEPRTGLTSGRARTDTQYF.

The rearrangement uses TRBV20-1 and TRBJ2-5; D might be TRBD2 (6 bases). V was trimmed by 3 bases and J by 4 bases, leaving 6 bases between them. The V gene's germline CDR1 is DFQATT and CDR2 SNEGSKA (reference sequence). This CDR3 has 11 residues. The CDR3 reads CSARGGETQYF. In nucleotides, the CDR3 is TGCAGTGCTAGGGGGGGAGAGACCCAGTACTTC.

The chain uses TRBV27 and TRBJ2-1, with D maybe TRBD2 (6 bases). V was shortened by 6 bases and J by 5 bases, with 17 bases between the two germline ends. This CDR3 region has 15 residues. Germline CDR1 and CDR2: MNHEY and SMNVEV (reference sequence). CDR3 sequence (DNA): TGTGCCAGCAGACCCTGGGTGCGGGAAAACAATGAGCAGTTCTTC. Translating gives CASRPWVRENNEQFF.

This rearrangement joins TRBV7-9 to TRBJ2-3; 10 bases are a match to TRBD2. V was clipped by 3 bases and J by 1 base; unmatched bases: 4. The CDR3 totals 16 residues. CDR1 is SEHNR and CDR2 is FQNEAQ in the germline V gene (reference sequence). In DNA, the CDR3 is TGTGCCAGCAGCTTCATAGCGGGGGGCCGCACAGATACGCAGTATTTT. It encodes CASSFIAGGRTDTQYF. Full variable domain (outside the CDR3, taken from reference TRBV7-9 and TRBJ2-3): DTGVSQNPRHKITKRGQNVTFRCDPISEHNRLYWYRQTLGQGPEFLTYFQNEAQLEKSRLLSDRFSAERPKGSFSTLEIQRTEQGDSAMYLCASSFIAGGRTDTQYFGPGTRLTVL.

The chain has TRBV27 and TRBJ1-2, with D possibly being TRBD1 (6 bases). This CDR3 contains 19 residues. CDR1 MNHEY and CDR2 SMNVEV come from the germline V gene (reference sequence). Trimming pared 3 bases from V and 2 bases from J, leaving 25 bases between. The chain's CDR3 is CASSFRGSTYRDKNYGYTF. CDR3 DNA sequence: TGTGCCAGCAGTTTTAGGGGATCAACCTACCGGGACAAGAACTATGGCTACACCTTC.

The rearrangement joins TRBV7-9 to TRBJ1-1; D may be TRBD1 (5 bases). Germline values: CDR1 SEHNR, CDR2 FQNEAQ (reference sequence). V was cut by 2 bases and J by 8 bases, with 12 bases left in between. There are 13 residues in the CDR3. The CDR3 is CASSLSGLGEAFF. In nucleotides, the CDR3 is TGTGCCAGCAGCTTATCAGGGTTGGGGGAAGCTTTCTTT.

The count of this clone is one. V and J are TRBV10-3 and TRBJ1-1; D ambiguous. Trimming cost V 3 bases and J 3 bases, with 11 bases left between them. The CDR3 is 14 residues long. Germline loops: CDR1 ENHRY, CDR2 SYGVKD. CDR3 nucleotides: TGTGCCATCAGTGATGCGGAGAGTCACACTGAAGCTTTCTTT. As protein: CAISDAESHTEAFF.

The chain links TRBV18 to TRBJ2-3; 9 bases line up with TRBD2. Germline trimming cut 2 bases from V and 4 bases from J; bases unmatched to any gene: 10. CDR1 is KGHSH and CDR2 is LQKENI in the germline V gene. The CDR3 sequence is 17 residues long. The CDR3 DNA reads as TGTGCCAGCTCACCAGTGAATAGCGGGGGTAGATCAGATACGCAGTATTTT. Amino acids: CASSPVNSGGRSDTQYF.

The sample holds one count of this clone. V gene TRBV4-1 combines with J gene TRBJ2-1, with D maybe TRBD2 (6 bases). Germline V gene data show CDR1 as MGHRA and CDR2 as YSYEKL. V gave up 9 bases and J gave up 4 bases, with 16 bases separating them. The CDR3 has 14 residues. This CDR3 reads CASTPGLFYNEQFF. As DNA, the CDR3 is TGCGCCAGTACTCCCGGACTATTTTACAATGAGCAGTTCTTC.

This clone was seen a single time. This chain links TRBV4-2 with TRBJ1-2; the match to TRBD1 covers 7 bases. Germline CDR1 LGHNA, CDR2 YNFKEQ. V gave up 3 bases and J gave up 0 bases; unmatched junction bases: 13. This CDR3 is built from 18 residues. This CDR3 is CASSHAFPGQRSNYGYTF. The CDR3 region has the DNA TGTGCCAGCAGCCACGCTTTCCCGGGACAGCGTTCTAACTATGGCTACACCTTC.